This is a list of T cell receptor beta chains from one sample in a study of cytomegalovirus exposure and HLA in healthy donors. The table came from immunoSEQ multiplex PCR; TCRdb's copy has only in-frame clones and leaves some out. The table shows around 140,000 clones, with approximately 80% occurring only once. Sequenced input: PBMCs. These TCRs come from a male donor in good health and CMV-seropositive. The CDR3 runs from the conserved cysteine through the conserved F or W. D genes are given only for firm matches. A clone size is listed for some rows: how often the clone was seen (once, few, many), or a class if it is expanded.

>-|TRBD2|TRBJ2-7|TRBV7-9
CSSSLGIAGGPSDREQYF
TGTTCCAGCAGCTTAGGGATAGCGGGAGGGCCCTCAGACCGCGAGCAGTACTTC
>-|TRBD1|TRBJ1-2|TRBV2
CASSRDRNYYGYTF
TGTGCCAGCAGTCGGGACAGAAATTACTATGGCTACACCTTC
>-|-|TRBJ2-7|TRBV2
CASMRDSPMYEQYF
TGTGCCAGCATGCGGGACAGTCCGATGTACGAGCAGTACTTC
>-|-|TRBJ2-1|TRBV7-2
CASSSRDIPYNEQFF
TGTGCCAGCAGTTCCCGGGACATACCCTACAATGAGCAGTTCTTC
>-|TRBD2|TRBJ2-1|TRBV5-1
CASSGAIGLALLGNEQFF
TGCGCCAGCAGCGGTGCTATCGGACTAGCCCTACTTGGAAATGAGCAGTTCTTC
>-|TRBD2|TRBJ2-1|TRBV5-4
CASSLVASGPYNEQFF
TGTGCCAGCAGCTTGGTGGCTAGCGGGCCCTACAATGAGCAGTTCTTC
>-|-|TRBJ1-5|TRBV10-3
CAISEPGSNQPQHF
TGTGCCATCAGTGAGCCGGGGAGCAATCAGCCCCAGCATTTT
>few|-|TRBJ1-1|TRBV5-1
CASSSRKGGPTEAFF
TGCGCCAGCAGCTCCAGGAAGGGGGGGCCCACTGAAGCTTTCTTT
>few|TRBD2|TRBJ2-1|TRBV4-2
CASSQGGSTYNEQFF
TGTGCCAGCAGCCAGGGGGGGAGTACCTACAATGAGCAGTTCTTC
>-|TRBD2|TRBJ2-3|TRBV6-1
CASSGLAGGPDTQYF
TGTGCCAGCAGTGGCCTAGCGGGGGGGCCAGATACGCAGTATTTT
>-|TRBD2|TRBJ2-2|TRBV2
CASSEGGLAGKTTGELFF
TGTGCCAGCAGTGAGGGAGGACTAGCGGGAAAGACTACCGGGGAGCTGTTTTTT
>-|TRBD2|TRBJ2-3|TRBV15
CATSGRLAGPTDTQYF
TGTGCCACCAGCGGCAGACTAGCGGGGCCCACAGATACGCAGTATTTT
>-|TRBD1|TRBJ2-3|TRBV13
CASSSQGAGFTDTQYF
TGTGCCAGCAGCTCCCAGGGGGCTGGGTTCACAGATACGCAGTATTTT
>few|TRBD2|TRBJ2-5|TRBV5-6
CASSPGTRGVETQYF
TGTGCCAGCAGCCCTGGGACTAGGGGGGTAGAGACCCAGTACTTC
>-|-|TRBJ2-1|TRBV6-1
CASSTLVKPYNEQFF
TGTGCCAGCAGTACCCTAGTTAAGCCATACAATGAGCAGTTCTTC
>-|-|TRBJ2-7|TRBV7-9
CSSSYGTSYEQYF
TGTTCCAGCAGCTACGGGACATCCTACGAGCAGTACTTC
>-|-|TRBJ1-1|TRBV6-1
CASTVTGLNTEAFF
TGTGCCAGCACCGTGACAGGTTTGAACACTGAAGCTTTCTTT
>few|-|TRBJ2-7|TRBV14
CASSPLVGAYEQYF
TGTGCCAGCAGCCCCCTAGTCGGTGCCTACGAGCAGTACTTC
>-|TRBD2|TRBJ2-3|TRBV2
CASMMGLAGFFDTQYF
TGTGCCAGCATGATGGGACTAGCGGGGTTCTTTGATACGCAGTATTTT
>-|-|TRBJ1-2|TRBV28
CASSLRPTTLNYGYTF
TGTGCCAGCAGTTTACGCCCCACTACACTTAACTATGGCTACACCTTC
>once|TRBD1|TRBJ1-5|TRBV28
CASSPTGAGDQPQHF
TGTGCCAGCAGCCCGACAGGGGCCGGGGATCAGCCCCAGCATTTT
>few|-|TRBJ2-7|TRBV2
CASSAQGNEQYF
TGTGCCAGCAGCGCACAGGGAAACGAGCAGTACTTC
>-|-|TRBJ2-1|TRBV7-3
CASSWRGDNEQFF
TGTGCCAGCAGCTGGAGGGGAGACAATGAGCAGTTCTTC
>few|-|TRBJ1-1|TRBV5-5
CASSASGTLFTEAFF
TGTGCCAGCAGCGCGAGCGGCACCTTATTCACTGAAGCTTTCTTT
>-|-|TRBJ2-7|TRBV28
CASSLGGGRAREQYF
TGTGCCAGCAGTTTGGGGGGGGGCAGGGCGAGGGAGCAGTACTTC
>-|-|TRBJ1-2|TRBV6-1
CASRGSGEGNYGYTF
TGTGCCAGCAGGGGCTCAGGGGAGGGGAACTATGGCTACACCTTC
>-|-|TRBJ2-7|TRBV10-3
CAISGAAGDSEEQYF
TGTGCCATCAGTGGTGCGGCAGGGGATTCAGAAGAGCAGTACTTC
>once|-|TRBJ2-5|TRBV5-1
CASSLAFDSQETQYF
TGCGCCAGCAGCTTGGCTTTTGACAGTCAAGAGACCCAGTACTTC
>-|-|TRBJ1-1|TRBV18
CASSPGREDEAFF
TGTGCCAGCTCACCGGGCAGAGAAGATGAAGCTTTCTTT
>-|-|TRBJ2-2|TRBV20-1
CSAKARGELFF
TGCAGTGCTAAGGCTAGAGGGGAGCTGTTTTTT
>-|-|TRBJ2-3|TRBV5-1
CASSFAGTSTDTQYF
TGCGCCAGCAGCTTTGCGGGAACTAGCACAGATACGCAGTATTTT
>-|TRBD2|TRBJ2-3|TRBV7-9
CASWDNVLIAGGGDTQYF
TGTGCCAGCTGGGATAACGTCTTAATAGCGGGAGGAGGAGATACGCAGTATTTT
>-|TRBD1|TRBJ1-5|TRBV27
CASPRTGSYQPQHF
TGTGCCAGTCCACGGACAGGGAGTTATCAGCCCCAGCATTTT
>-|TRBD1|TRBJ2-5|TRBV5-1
CASSSDRGQGETQYF
TGCGCCAGCAGCTCGGACAGGGGGCAGGGAGAGACCCAGTACTTC
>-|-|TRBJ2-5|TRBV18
CASSLDIQETQYF
TGTGCCAGCTCTTTGGACATTCAAGAGACCCAGTACTTC
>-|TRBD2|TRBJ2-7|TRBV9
CASSVGTSGAYEQYF
TGTGCCAGCAGCGTGGGGACTAGCGGAGCCTACGAGCAGTACTTC
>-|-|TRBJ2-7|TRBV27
CASTLTGSSYEQYF
TGTGCCAGCACCCTGACCGGGAGCTCCTACGAGCAGTACTTC
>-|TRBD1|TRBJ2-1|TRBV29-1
CSVEGHPHPIGTGGLAVYNEQFF
TGCAGCGTTGAAGGTCACCCTCATCCCATCGGGACAGGGGGGCTAGCGGTATACAATGAGCAGTTCTTC
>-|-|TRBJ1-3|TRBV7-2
CASSPANREIRTIYF
TGTGCCAGCAGCCCCGCCAACAGGGAAATTAGGACCATATATTTT
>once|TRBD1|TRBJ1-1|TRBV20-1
CSAGQFEAFF
TGCAGTGCGGGACAGTTTGAAGCTTTCTTT
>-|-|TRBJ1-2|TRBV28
CASSYRAYGYTF
TGTGCCAGCTCCTACAGAGCCTATGGCTACACCTTC